A selection of T cell receptor beta chains follows, all from one sample in a study of TIL therapy for anti-PD-1-resistant metastatic lung cancer. TCRdb keeps only in-frame clones here, not all; method: immunoSEQ multiplex PCR. Of about 95,000 clones listed, about three fifths were seen once; the top ten hold approximately 11%. The sequencing used tumor tissue, collected at baseline. These receptors all come from a person aged 25 to 85 with non-small cell lung cancer. The CDR3 runs from the conserved cysteine through the conserved F or W. D genes are given only for firm matches. The listing skips clone size in some rows; elsewhere it reads once, few, many or a size class.

>TRBV5-1|.|.|12|TRBJ2-5
TGCGCCAGCAGCTTCCAACGGGAGACCCAGTACTTC
CASSFQRETQYF
>TRBV27|.|.|15|TRBJ2-5
TGTGCCAGCAGTTTATCCGGGGATCCTCGGGAGACCCAGTACTTC
CASSLSGDPRETQYF
>TRBV7-8|.|TRBD1|15|TRBJ1-1
TGTGCCAGCAGCGCCCCCCAGGGGGGGGCCACTGAAGCTTTCTTT
CASSAPQGGATEAFF
>TRBV28|.|.|14|TRBJ1-6
TGTGCCAGCAGTGGAGGATCAGGGGATTCACCCCTCCACTTT
CASSGGSGDSPLHF
>TRBV4-3|.|.|15|TRBJ1-6
TGCGCCAGCAGCCAAGGGGGAGGAAGGGTCTCACCCCTCCACTTT
CASSQGGGRVSPLHF
>TRBV2|.|.|11|TRBJ2-1
TGTGCCAGCAGTCCCTGGGTTGAGCAGTTCTTC
CASSPWVEQFF
>TRBV18|.|TRBD1|14|TRBJ2-7
TGTGCCAGCTCCCTTGGACAGGGAACCTACGAGCAGTACTTC
CASSLGQGTYEQYF
>TRBV14|.|.|13|TRBJ1-6
TGTGCCAGCAGCCAGGAGGGGAATTCACCCCTCCACTTT
CASSQEGNSPLHF
>TRBV19|.|TRBD2|16|TRBJ2-5
TGTGCCAGTAGTATAGCGGGACTAGCCCCAGTAGAGACCCAGTACTTC
CASSIAGLAPVETQYF
>TRBV28|.|.|14|TRBJ2-2
TGTGCCAGCACCGACATAGCGAACACCGGGGAGCTGTTTTTT
CASTDIANTGELFF
>TRBV28|.|TRBD1|14|TRBJ1-5
TGTGCCAGCAGACCGGGACAGGGGAGTCAGCCCCAGCATTTT
CASRPGQGSQPQHF
>TRBV11-2|once|.|14|TRBJ2-3
TGTGCCAGCAGCTCCGAATGGGGGGCAGATACGCAGTATTTT
CASSSEWGADTQYF
>TRBV11-3|.|TRBD2|17|TRBJ2-1
TGTGCCAGCAGCTTAGGGACTAGCGGTAGTACGGGGAATGAGCAGTTCTTC
CASSLGTSGSTGNEQFF
>TRBV29-1|.|.|13|TRBJ2-1
TGCAGCGTTGAGGGAGCAGGGAGCGATGAGCAGTTCTTC
CSVEGAGSDEQFF
>TRBV28|.|.|12|TRBJ1-5
TGTGCCAGCAGTACGGGGGATCAGCCCCAGCATTTT
CASSTGDQPQHF
>TRBV7-2|.|TRBD2|16|TRBJ2-7
TGTGCCAGCAGCCTTCGGGTAGCGGGTCCCTCCTACGAGCAGTACTTC
CASSLRVAGPSYEQYF
>TRBV11-2|.|.|13|TRBJ2-1
TGTGCCAGCAGCTCCCTTCAAAGTTCTCGAATGTTCTTC
CASSSLQSSRMFF
>TRBV9|many|.|15|TRBJ1-5
TGTGCCAGCAGCCCCACCTCCCATCAGAATCAGCCCCAGCATTTT
CASSPTSHQNQPQHF
>TRBV12-3/TRBV12-4|.|.|13|TRBJ1-1
TGTGCCAGCGGACTGGGGAGGAACACTGAAGCTTTCTTT
CASGLGRNTEAFF
>TRBV9|.|.|14|TRBJ1-5
TGTGCCAGCAGCGCCTCAGCGGGGAACCAGCCCCAGCATTTT
CASSASAGNQPQHF
>TRBV28|.|TRBD1|15|TRBJ1-1
TGTGCCAGCAGGATGACAGGGGCGGGGAACACTGAAGCTTTCTTT
CASRMTGAGNTEAFF
>TRBV6-1|.|TRBD2|19|TRBJ2-3
TGTGCCAGCAGTGAAGTTTTTAGCGGGAGTCGATCTAGCACAGATACGCAGTATTTT
CASSEVFSGSRSSTDTQYF